Given below is one T cell receptor beta chain in context. Its recognized antigen is unknown. No base quality values were provided; no much bigger clone lies one nucleotide off. The data belong to a study of early T cells in non-severe SARS-CoV-2 infection (dated by TCRdb to the early 2020s). As for the study more broadly: TCR sequencing used bulk RNA from unsorted whole blood, so alpha and beta chains could not be paired.

Receptor libraries were prepared by 5' RACE. Sequenced on a NextSeq 500. The TCR library protocol attached unique molecular identifiers to individual cDNA molecules to correct for sequencing error and PCR bias. Both TCR alpha and beta chains were sequenced, and tight co-correlation was observed between alpha and beta sequence abundances in each sample. In the authors' own workflow: Decombinator V4 was used to annotate the V gene, J gene and CDR3 of the TCR sequences. Expanded TCRs were defined as changing significantly between any two time points under a Poisson model with p below 0.0001. TCR abundances were normalised to the total number of TCRs sequenced in each sample and reported as counts per million. MAIT TCRs were defined by TRAV1-2 paired with TRAJ12, TRAJ20 or TRAJ33, and iNKT TCRs by TRAV10 paired with TRAJ18. VDJdb, accessed 1 November 2021, was searched for CMV, EBV and SARS-CoV-2 annotated TCRs, with TCRs annotated for multiple antigens excluded. TCRdb passed the public sequencing reads through fastp at Q25 and MiXCR, retaining productive beta sequences. Each record represents a unique CDR3 protein, reported with the most common genes and DNA among its rows. V and J calls and clone size were set by TCRdb, not the authors. In all, the sample holds some 56,000 distinct CDR3 sequences, and about 16% of those were seen once. The ten top clones hold about 4% of the sample.

After removal of 6 bases from V and 1 base from J, the junction retains 8 bases not matched to a gene. The CDR3 has 15 amino acids, counting the end cysteine and phenylalanine. Solely the CDR3 DNA is kept, with 45 bases framed from the first base. CDR1 DFQATT and CDR2 SNEGSKA were looked up in the germline V gene (reference sequence). The study was a case-control design nested within a healthcare worker cohort in London, UK, with weekly nasopharyngeal swab PCR tests and blood sampling. Healthcare workers were recruited between 23 and 31 March 2020, during the week of the UK lockdown, and were followed weekly for up to about 15 weeks. Overall results and qualifications from the work: VDJdb matching was skewed toward anti-spike CD8 responses and likely underestimated virus-specific expansions, missing private and CD4 specificities.

The sequencing here drew on whole blood, taken at baseline. The sequence derives from an adult who was a healthcare worker with PCR-confirmed SARS-CoV-2 infection or an uninfected control (not recorded which). The chain uses TRBV20-1 and TRBJ2-1, with 8 central nucleotides matching TRBD2. CDR3 protein: CSARPGGGSYNEQFF. The DNA sequence is TGCAGTGCGCGCCCCGGGGGGGGGTCCTACAATGAGCAGTTCTTC.